Below, one TCR beta chain is given with its context. Its antigen is not identified. Primers included in the PCR were 60 Vbeta and 13 Jbeta primers. Only in-frame clones appear in the TCRdb table, and some are missing; sequencing was by immunoSEQ multiplex PCR. The repertoire table contains about 170,000 clones. These data come from a study of cytomegalovirus exposure and HLA in healthy donors. Study-wide results and caveats: TCR beta chains associated with HLA were, in a later analysis, more clonally expanded than equally common others.

This CDR3 spans 16 amino acids. Per germline, CDR1 MNHEY and CDR2 SVGAGI. V shed 0 bases, J shed 9 bases, and the junction held 10 bases outside the gene matches. The receptor comes from a woman aged 18-29 years in good health and CMV-seropositive. Sequences were obtained from PBMCs. V is TRBV6-5 and J is TRBJ2-1; 8 bases agree with TRBD2. Written as DNA, the CDR3 is TGTGCCAGCAGTTACTCAGGGACTAGAAGCTCCGCTGAGCAGTTCTTC. Protein sequence: CASSYSGTRSSAEQFF.